These 21 T cell receptor beta chains share one sample of origin, sequenced in a study of T cell responses to AZD1222 COVID-19 vaccine. Measured with immunoSEQ multiplex PCR; TCRdb has only the in-frame clones, and not every one. The sample includes approximately 190,000 clones, roughly 92% of them seen just once. This sample comprised peripheral blood, obtained 28 days after the second AZD1222 dose. All receptors come from an adult who received the AZD1222 COVID-19 vaccine.

The genes are TRBV3-1 (or the pseudogene TRBV3-2) and TRBJ1-2, with D tentatively TRBD1 (5 bases). Germline V gene data show CDR1 as LGHDT and CDR2 as YNNKEL (reference sequence). This CDR3 spans 16 amino acids. V lost 3 bases to trimming and J lost 4 bases, with 18 bases between them. CDR3 amino acids: CASSQGLEGYAYGYTF. CDR3 bases: TGTGCCAGCAGCCAGGGGCTGGAGGGGTACGCCTATGGCTACACCTTC.

The chain has TRBV29-1 and TRBJ1-1, with 7 bases lining up with TRBD1. Germline CDR1 SQVTM, CDR2 ANQGSEA. Trimming at V came to 4 bases and at J to 1 base, leaving 0 bases not matched to a gene. The CDR3 is made up of 12 amino acids. The CDR3 loop is CSVGTGNTEAFF. CDR3 bases: TGCAGCGTTGGGACAGGGAACACTGAAGCTTTCTTT.

The V call is TRBV12-5, the J call TRBJ1-3; tentative D call: TRBD1 (5 bases). CDR3 length equals 13 residues. The V end lost 2 bases, the J end lost 9 bases, and 11 bases lay between the germline ends. Germline loops: CDR1 LGHNT, CDR2 FRNRAP. Here the CDR3 DNA reads TGTGCTAGTGGTTTGCCCGGGGGGAGCACCATATATTTT. Residues: CASGLPGGSTIYF.

V gene TRBV6-2 or TRBV6-3 combines with J gene TRBJ2-2; TRBD1 agrees at 9 bases. The CDR3 is 15 amino acids. The V segment lost 6 bases and the J segment 4 bases; nucleotides outside the gene matches: 6. The germline V gene has CDR1 MNHEY and CDR2 SVGEGT. The CDR3 DNA reads as TGTGCCAGCAGCCTAACAGGGGGCATCACCGGGGAGCTGTTTTTT. Translation: CASSLTGGITGELFF.

The chain uses TRBV7-9 and TRBJ1-5, with 8 nucleotides matching TRBD1. The CDR3 spans 16 residues. CDR1 and CDR2 from the germline V gene are SEHNR and FQNEAQ (reference sequence). V lost 6 bases and J lost 1; bases outside the gene matches: 8. The CDR3 reads CASSYTGGKSNQPQHF. In DNA form, the CDR3 reads TGTGCCAGCAGTTACACAGGGGGGAAGAGCAATCAGCCCCAGCATTTT.

V is TRBV2 and J is TRBJ2-5, with D possibly being TRBD2 (5 bases). CDR3 length equals 14 residues. CDR1 and CDR2 from the germline V gene are SNHLY and FYNNEI. V was cut by 8 bases and J by 0 bases, with 13 bases left in between. In DNA form, the CDR3 reads TGTGCCAGCGAGGGCCCGACGTACCAAGAGACCCAGTACTTC. This translates into CASEGPTYQETQYF.

The V call is TRBV10-3, the J call TRBJ1-3; TRBD1 might be the D (5 bases). Trimming removed 8 bases at V and 4 bases at J, with 12 bases between. The CDR3 length is 13 residues. The germline V gene has CDR1 ENHRY and CDR2 SYGVKD. The CDR3 protein is CAIGAEDGNTIYF. CDR3 in DNA: TGTGCCATCGGGGCGGAGGACGGAAACACCATATATTTT.

This chain joins TRBV7-9 and TRBJ1-1; no clear D gene. V was shortened by 7 bases and J by 1 base, with 10 bases between the two germline ends. The germline V gene has CDR1 SEHNR and CDR2 FQNEAQ (reference sequence). CDR3 length: 13 residues. CDR3 residues: CASTREPNTEAFF. As DNA, the CDR3 is TGTGCCAGCACCCGGGAGCCGAACACTGAAGCTTTCTTT.

The chain couples TRBV4-2 to TRBJ2-1; TRBD2 aligns across 9 bases. After removal of 6 bases from V and 5 bases from J, the junction contained 11 bases not matched to a gene. CDR3 length: 16 residues. Germline-derived CDR1 and CDR2 are LGHNA and YNFKEQ. DNA for the CDR3: TGTGCCAGCAGTCTCGACGCGGGACTAGCAAACAATGAGCAGTTCTTC. Encoded protein: CASSLDAGLANNEQFF.

V is TRBV3-1 (or the pseudogene TRBV3-2) and J is TRBJ1-1; no definite D call. The CDR3 is made up of 13 amino acids. Trimming left V 1 base short and J 8 bases short, with 11 bases between. Per germline, CDR1 LGHDT and CDR2 YNNKEL (reference sequence). The CDR3: CASSQVSAGEAFF. In nucleotides, the CDR3 is TGTGCCAGCAGCCAAGTTAGTGCGGGGGAAGCTTTCTTT.

As DNA, the CDR3 is TGTGCCAGCAGGGACAGGGAGGGAGGCTACACCTTC. This encodes CASRDREGGYTF. This rearrangement joins TRBV21-1 to TRBJ1-2; the D call TRBD1 from the table was never checked on the DNA. TRBV21-1 constitutes a pseudogene. This CDR3 comprises 12 residues.

This chain connects TRBV28 to TRBJ2-7; 8 nucleotides match TRBD1. Germline V gene lookup returns CDR1 MDHEN and CDR2 SYDVKM. The CDR3 length is 13 residues. Trimming removed 5 bases from V and 3 bases from J; junction bases left unmatched: 3. CDR3 coding DNA: TGTGCCAGCAGTCTGGACAGGGTCTACGAGCAGTACTTC. This encodes CASSLDRVYEQYF.

This chain links TRBV24-1 with TRBJ2-3, with 15 bases fitting TRBD2. V was pared by 3 bases and J by 0 bases, with 3 bases of the junction left unmatched. This CDR3 is 18 amino acids long. Germline V gene sequence: CDR1 KGHDR, CDR2 SFDVKD. The CDR3, as DNA: TGTGCCACCAGTGATAGGACTAGCGGGGGGGATAGCACAGATACGCAGTATTTT. Translated: CATSDRTSGGDSTDTQYF.

The CDR3 here is CASSSYRVDSNQPQHF. Here the CDR3 DNA reads TGTGCCAGCAGTTCCTACAGGGTTGATAGCAATCAGCCCCAGCATTTT. The rearrangement uses TRBV28 and TRBJ1-5; D perhaps matches TRBD1 (6 bases). The V and J ends lost 4 bases and 0 bases respectively, with 13 bases between them. CDR1 is MDHEN, CDR2 SYDVKM, per germline. This CDR3 contains 16 residues.

The chain employs TRBV11-2 and TRBJ1-3; D call uncertain. CDR1 is SGHAT and CDR2 is FQNNGV in the germline V gene. Trimming stripped 4 bases from V and 5 bases from J, with 15 bases between. The CDR3 consists of 15 residues. The DNA for the CDR3 is TGTGCCAGCAGCTCGTCATTTGAAGGCAGAAACACCATATATTTT. Its protein is CASSSSFEGRNTIYF.

The genes are TRBV19 and TRBJ1-2, with 7 bases fitting TRBD1. This CDR3 spans 14 amino acids. Germline V lookup: CDR1 LNHDA, CDR2 SQIVND (reference sequence). With 5 bases clipped from V and 4 bases from J, the junction kept 7 bases outside the gene matches. The DNA for the CDR3 is TGTGCCAGTAGTCTCGGGACAGTTTCCTATGGCTACACCTTC. It codes for CASSLGTVSYGYTF.

CDR3 sequence reads: CASSPDRGLTF. CDR3 bases: TGCGCCAGCAGCCCGGACAGGGGGCTTACCTTC. The chain joins TRBV5-1 to TRBJ1-2; TRBD1 aligns across 11 bases. Per the germline V gene, CDR1 is SGHRS and CDR2 is YFSETQ. This CDR3 is 11 amino acids long. V trimming: 4 bases; J trimming: 14 bases; junction bases outside the gene matches: 4.

This chain uses TRBV5-1 with TRBJ1-1; D is unclear. The CDR3 extends over 14 amino acids. Germline CDR1 is SGHRS and CDR2 is YFSETQ. V lost 0 bases to trimming and J lost 0 bases, with 6 bases between them. The CDR3 spells CASSLARLNTEAFF. The CDR3 DNA sequence: TGCGCCAGCAGCTTGGCCAGGTTGAACACTGAAGCTTTCTTT.

The rearrangement joins TRBV7-9 to TRBJ1-1, with unresolved D. CDR1 is SEHNR and CDR2 is FQNEAQ in the germline V gene (reference sequence). V gave up 3 bases and J gave up 1 base, with 9 bases separating them. CDR3 length: 14 residues. The DNA of the CDR3 is TGTGCCAGCAGCTTGCGGGTTCAGAACACTGAAGCTTTCTTT. Protein product: CASSLRVQNTEAFF.

The chain is built from TRBV2 and TRBJ1-2; D perhaps matches TRBD1 (6 bases). CDR3 length equals 15 residues. V lost 3 bases, J lost 4 bases, and 15 bases lay in between. Germline CDR1 and CDR2: SNHLY and FYNNEI. Here the CDR3 DNA reads TGTGCCAGCAGTGAGCAGGGGTCGTACACCTATGGCTACACCTTC. Protein sequence: CASSEQGSYTYGYTF.

The V call is TRBV6-5, the J call TRBJ2-7; 7 bases agree with TRBD2. The CDR3 sequence is 14 residues long. V dropped 6 bases and J dropped 5; count of bases not matched to a gene: 10. Looked up from germline, CDR1 is MNHEY and CDR2 is SVGAGI. Here the CDR3 DNA reads TGTGCCAGCAGGGGAGGGACCGACGCTGACGAGCAGTACTTC. This codes for CASRGGTDADEQYF.